This is a list of T cell receptor beta chains from one sample in a study of cytomegalovirus exposure and HLA in healthy donors. Only in-frame clones appear in the TCRdb table, and some are missing; sequencing was by immunoSEQ multiplex PCR. The table records around 130,000 clones, approximately 8.8% of them present only once. Sequenced input: PBMCs. These receptors all stem from a man aged 35 to 55 in good health and CMV-seronegative. CDR3s include the opening cysteine and the closing phenylalanine or tryptophan. A D gene is named only where the DNA matches it firmly. Rows may omit the clone size; those that give it use once, few, many or a size class.

TRBJ2-3	-	TRBV7-6	TRBD2	CASSLEPLAGGFYGTQYF	TGTGCCAGCAGCTTAGAGCCCCTAGCGGGGGGATTTTATGGTACGCAGTATTTT
TRBJ2-5	-	TRBV5-1	TRBD2	CASSLAVSGGEETQYF	TGCGCCAGCAGCTTGGCGGTTAGCGGGGGGGAAGAGACCCAGTACTTC
TRBJ2-3	-	TRBV9	TRBD2	CASSSKLAGGPVTDTQYF	TGTGCCAGCAGCTCAAAGCTAGCGGGGGGGCCGGTCACAGATACGCAGTATTTT
TRBJ2-7	-	TRBV29-1	TRBD2	CSASASGSSYEQYF	TGCAGCGCCTCAGCTAGCGGTTCTTCCTACGAGCAGTACTTC
TRBJ1-4	few	TRBV2	-	CASSEEGLGNEKLFF	TGTGCCAGCAGTGAGGAGGGACTAGGTAATGAAAAACTGTTTTTT
TRBJ2-2	few	TRBV14	-	CASSQGQVPNTGELFF	TGTGCCAGCAGCCAAGGCCAGGTCCCCAACACCGGGGAGCTGTTTTTT
TRBJ2-7	few	TRBV4-3	-	CASSPFRGTYEQYF	TGCGCCAGCAGCCCCTTTAGGGGCACCTACGAGCAGTACTTC
TRBJ2-1	-	TRBV5-6	-	CASSRMGGGHGEQFF	TGTGCCAGCAGCCGCATGGGGGGGGGCCATGGTGAGCAGTTCTTC
TRBJ2-3	-	TRBV6-1	TRBD2	CASSLSGGADTQYF	TGTGCCAGCAGTTTGAGCGGGGGGGCAGATACGCAGTATTTT
TRBJ2-1	few	TRBV19	-	CASSTPGENEQFF	TGTGCCAGTAGTACCCCAGGGGAGAATGAGCAGTTCTTC
TRBJ1-1	-	TRBV7-2	TRBD1	CASSESDRVITEAFF	TGTGCCAGCAGCGAAAGCGACAGGGTAATCACTGAAGCTTTCTTT
TRBJ1-1	few	TRBV19	-	CASGFEPRDTEAFF	TGTGCCAGTGGCTTTGAGCCGAGGGACACTGAAGCTTTCTTT
TRBJ1-6	few	TRBV6-5	-	CASSYGGGEVNSPLHF	TGTGCCAGCAGTTACGGAGGAGGGGAAGTAAATTCACCCCTCCACTTT
TRBJ1-2	many	TRBV6-1	TRBD1	CASSVEAGGAHGYTF	TGTGCCAGCAGTGTTGAGGCAGGGGGCGCACATGGCTACACCTTC
TRBJ2-7	-	TRBV4-2	TRBD2	CASSQDEGGGAEEQYF	TGTGCCAGCAGCCAAGATGAGGGCGGGGGGGCCGAAGAGCAGTACTTC
TRBJ2-7	few	TRBV19	-	CASRGTQSSYEQYF	TGTGCCAGCCGTGGGACTCAGTCTTCCTACGAGCAGTACTTC
TRBJ2-1	few	TRBV7-7	TRBD2	CASSEDAGTRNEQFF	TGTGCCAGCAGCGAGGACGCCGGGACTAGAAATGAGCAGTTCTTC
TRBJ2-3	-	TRBV7-2	TRBD2	CATNSGESTDTQYF	TGTGCCACGAATAGCGGGGAGTCCACAGATACGCAGTATTTT
TRBJ2-3	-	TRBV29-1	-	CSVGTGFADTQYF	TGCAGCGTTGGTACGGGTTTCGCAGATACGCAGTATTTT
TRBJ2-3	-	TRBV6-5	-	CASSYSVASYTDTQYF	TGTGCCAGCAGTTATAGTGTGGCTAGCTACACAGATACGCAGTATTTT
TRBJ1-6	few	TRBV7-6	TRBD1	CASSTQGGPLHF	TGTGCCAGCAGCACCCAGGGGGGACCCCTCCACTTT
TRBJ2-6	many	TRBV4-3	-	CASSQDRGSGANVLTF	TGCGCCAGCAGCCAAGATAGGGGGTCAGGGGCCAACGTCCTGACTTTC
TRBJ2-5	few	TRBV7-8	TRBD2	CASSLGLAGLGETQYF	TGTGCCAGCAGCCTGGGACTAGCGGGGTTGGGTGAGACCCAGTACTTC
TRBJ1-1	-	TRBV5-4	-	CASSLGGALNTEAFF	TGTGCCAGCAGCTTGGGGGGAGCCTTGAACACTGAAGCTTTCTTT
TRBJ1-2	-	TRBV14	TRBD1	CASSPTGVGYTF	TGTGCCAGCAGCCCGACAGGGGTTGGCTACACCTTC
TRBJ1-1	few	TRBV29-1	-	CSVEDEAGYTEAFF	TGCAGCGTTGAAGACGAAGCAGGGTACACTGAAGCTTTCTTT
TRBJ2-1	few	TRBV7-9	TRBD2	CASSLASGGARDNEQFF	TGTGCCAGCAGCTTAGCGAGCGGGGGGGCCCGGGACAATGAGCAGTTCTTC
TRBJ2-3	few	TRBV19	-	CASSMRNTDTQYF	TGTGCCAGTAGTATGCGGAACACAGATACGCAGTATTTT